The clone carrying this TCR beta chain was seen a handful of times. Using immunoSEQ multiplex PCR, the repertoire was profiled, and TCRdb retains in-frame clones only, with some absent. The sample carries nearly 90,000 clones, 70% to 90% recorded once. Trimming removed 2 bases from V and 3 bases from J, with 14 bases in between. The CDR3 is 14 residues long. Germline loops: CDR1 GTSNPN, CDR2 SVGIG (reference sequence). This record comes from a study of blood T cell repertoires in COVID-19. Study context: COVID-19 samples from acute and convalescent phases originated in the United States, Italy and Spain.

The TCR sequence derives from a man in his fifties or sixties with acute or convalescent COVID-19. Sequencing used peripheral blood. The chain links TRBV30 to TRBJ2-7; TRBD2 might be the D (6 bases). CDR3 nucleotides: TGTGCCTGGAGTATCGGCGGGACCCTCTACGAGCAGTACTTC. Translating it yields CAWSIGGTLYEQYF.